This T cell receptor beta chain was recorded in a study of T-cell memory formation after mild COVID-19 (dated by TCRdb to the early 2020s). Regarding the research as a whole: Most TCR sequence clusters were specific to one of the two donors. In a couple of donors, T-cell clones that expanded and contracted after mild COVID-19 were tracked by sequencing TCRalpha and TCRbeta repertoires over time. Two young, previously healthy adult volunteers, one female and one male, were included in the cohort. General conclusions and limits of the study: The study included only a couple of mild cases, and larger cohorts that include severe cases with pre-infection samples were judged to be necessary. Contracting CD4+ clones were found mainly in CM and EM memory subsets, while CD8+ clones were enriched in EMRA. Clones that contracted from day 15 to 85 showed balanced CD4/CD8 phenotypes, whereas a second wave of clones that expanded from day 15 to 37 leaned towards CD4+. Some responding clones were found in pre-infection memory, which suggests that pre-existing cross-reactive memory T cells took part in the SARS-CoV-2 response. SARS-CoV-2 specificity was not confirmed for the second-wave clones peaking on day 37.

This clonotype was counted between two and nine times. This clone's antigen is unknown. The sample holds no much larger clone one base away, and base qualities are not on file. The data were produced on an Illumina NovaSeq 6000. TCRalpha and TCRbeta cDNA libraries were built by 5'RACE with constant-segment primers, adding sample barcodes and unique molecular identifiers. Trizol reagent was used to extract RNA from every sample. Amplification of the libraries took two PCR steps, and the second step added a second sample barcode plus Illumina TruSeq adapters. Sequencing of the libraries was done on an Illumina NovaSeq, producing 2 x 150 bp paired-end reads. The original pipeline was this. The reads were demultiplexed and collapsed into UMI-guided consensus sequences using migec v1.2.7. Using mixcr v2.1.11, UMI consensuses were aligned to TRA and TRB V and J templates and then assembled into clonotypes. Expanded or contracted clonotypes were those called significant by both edgeR and NoisET, with noise models trained on biological replicates. edgeR calls used a false discovery rate-adjusted p below 0.01 and a log2 fold-change threshold of 1. As an exploratory analysis of dynamics, max-normalized trajectories of the 1000 most abundant clonotypes were examined with PCA combined with hierarchical clustering. Separately sequenced CD4+ and CD8+ repertoires were used to assign the CD4 or CD8 phenotype of responding clones. In TCRdb, the public reads were trimmed at Q25 with fastp and aligned with MiXCR, with productive beta chains retained. When rows share a CDR3 protein, they turn into one entry using the most common DNA and genes. TCRdb, rather than the study authors, made the V and J calls. For this sample there are 300,000 to 400,000 distinct CDR3 sequences; more than 15% appear just once. The top ten clones comprise more than 20% of the sample.

PBMCs were isolated by Ficoll-Paque density gradient centrifugation. CDR1 and CDR2 are read off the germline V gene as MNHEY and SVGAGI. V is pared back by 2 bases and J by 4 bases, with 11 bases lying between the germline termini. From cysteine to phenylalanine, the CDR3 is 14 amino acids long. Only the CDR3 DNA stays, 42 bases, in frame from base 1. The source of this sequence is a young man who had mild COVID-19 (a few samples of this study predate the infection). The sample titles of this study are shuffled in the database, so cell type and time point are left out; the donor was told from shared clones. The V and J segments used are TRBV6-5 and TRBJ2-5; a tentative D call is TRBD2 (7 bases match). Sequenced: PBMCs or a T cell subset sorted from them (not recorded which). The bases read TGTGCCAGCAGTTACCACAGGGAGGGAGAGACCCAGTACTTC. This gives the protein CASSYHREGETQYF.